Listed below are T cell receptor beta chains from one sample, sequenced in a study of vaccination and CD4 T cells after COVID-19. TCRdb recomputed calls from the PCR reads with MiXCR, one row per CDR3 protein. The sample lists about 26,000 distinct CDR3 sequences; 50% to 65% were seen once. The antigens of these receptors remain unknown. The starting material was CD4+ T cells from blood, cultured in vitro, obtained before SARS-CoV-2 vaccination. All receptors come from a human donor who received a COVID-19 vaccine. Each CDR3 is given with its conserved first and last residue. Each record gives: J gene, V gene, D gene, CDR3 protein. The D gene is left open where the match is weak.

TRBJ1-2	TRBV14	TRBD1	CASSQHRGTNYGYTF
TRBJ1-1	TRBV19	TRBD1	CASSTQTGPRPEAFF
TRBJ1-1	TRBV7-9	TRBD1	CASSLTGDRTEAFF
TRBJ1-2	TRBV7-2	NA	CASSGGGAYGYTF
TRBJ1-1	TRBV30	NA	CAWSVPPAGAFF
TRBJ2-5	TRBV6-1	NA	CASSVGADRETQYF
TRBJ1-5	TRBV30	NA	CAWSGGTNQPQHF
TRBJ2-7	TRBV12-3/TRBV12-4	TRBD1	CASSPTADTTGHEQYF
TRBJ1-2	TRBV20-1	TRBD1	CSADPSPWGQGGGYTF
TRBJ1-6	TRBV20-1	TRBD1	CSADRVEHSPLHF
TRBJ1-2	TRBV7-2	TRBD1	CASSLFNRGGYGYTF
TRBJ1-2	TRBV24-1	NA	CATSVLDYRGYTF
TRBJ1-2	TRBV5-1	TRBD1	CASSSSRDRISYYGYTF
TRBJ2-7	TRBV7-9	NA	CASSLSGYEQYF
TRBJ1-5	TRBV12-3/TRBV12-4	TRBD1	CASGTGAGNQPQHF
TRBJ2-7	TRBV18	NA	CASSPNPQNEQYF
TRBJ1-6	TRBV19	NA	CASNGGAGRDSPLHF
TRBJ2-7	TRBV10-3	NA	CAIQSGGEGEQYF
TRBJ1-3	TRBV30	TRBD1	CAWGQDPGRGSGNTIYF
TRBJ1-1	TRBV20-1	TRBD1	CSALRFPGQGLNTEAFF
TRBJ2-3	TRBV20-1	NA	CSARIGGPDTQYF
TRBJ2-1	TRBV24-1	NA	CATSDFGGHAYNEQIF
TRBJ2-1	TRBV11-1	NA	CASGSLDSQFF
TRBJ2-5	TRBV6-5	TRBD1	CASSSPGTNRGTQYF
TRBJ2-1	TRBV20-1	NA	CSASSPPYNEQFF
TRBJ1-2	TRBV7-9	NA	CASSLDSTGWGGYTF
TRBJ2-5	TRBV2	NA	CASSGLRIDQETQYF
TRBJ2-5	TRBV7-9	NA	CASSLTQGREETQYF
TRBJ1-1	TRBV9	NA	CARRLRRAGNGAFF
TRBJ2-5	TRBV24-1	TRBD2	CATSDPWGSGGIETQYF